The clone carrying this T cell receptor beta chain was picked up a small number of times. The source of the sample is a study of T cells after yellow fever vaccination. 5'RACE template switching added a universal primer site and UMIs to TCR cDNA. TCRdb called the 5' RACE reads again in MiXCR, with one record for every CDR3 protein. The sample includes 450,000 to 600,000 distinct CDR3 sequences, roughly 12% of them seen just once. Germline CDR1 SQVTM, CDR2 ANQGSEA. This CDR3 region has 13 residues. V was clipped by 6 bases and J by 6 bases; unmatched bases: 10. The origin of this receptor is a man younger than 45 who received the YFV17D yellow fever vaccine. The genes are TRBV29-1 and TRBJ2-7; TRBD1 matches 8 bases. This specimen was PBMCs, taken on the day of the yellow fever booster vaccination. The CDR3 reads CSVGQGFLREQYF. CDR3 DNA sequence: TGCAGCGTAGGACAGGGTTTTTTACGCGAGCAGTACTTC.